This TCR beta chain was identified during a study of blood T cell repertoires in COVID-19. Whole-study context: The United States, Italy and Spain supplied acute and convalescent COVID-19 samples. From T cells, B-cell-depleted T cells, or PBMCs came the material, which was cDNA or gDNA.

Profiling relied on immunoSEQ multiplex PCR, and the TCRdb table lists in-frame clones only, not all of them. The sample includes some 90,000 clones, around 89% of them seen just once. The germline gives CDR1 MNHEY, CDR2 SVGEGT. V was cut by 7 bases and J by 1 base, with 14 bases left in between. This CDR3 spans 14 amino acids. This TCR was recovered from a woman older than 75 with active or convalescent COVID-19. The specimen sequenced was peripheral blood. The rearrangement links TRBV6-2 or TRBV6-3 to TRBJ2-7; TRBD1 is a possible D gene (6 bases). CDR3 sequence (DNA): TGTGCCAGCACCCCCGGGGACATTTCCTACGAGCAGTACTTC. The encoded protein is CASTPGDISYEQYF.